Below, one T cell receptor (beta chain) is given with its context. Its antigen is as yet unknown. This sample includes further DNA sequences coding for the same CDR3. The source of the sample is a study of cytomegalovirus exposure and HLA in healthy donors. Study results and limitations: From TCR beta sequences, most subjects' HLA-A and HLA-B alleles were reportedly predicted accurately.

V lost 6 bases to trimming and J lost 4 bases, with 6 bases between them. Per germline, CDR1 MRHNA and CDR2 SNTAGT. This CDR3 comprises 12 residues. Vbeta (60) and Jbeta (13) primers were used in the PCR. The assay was immunoSEQ multiplex PCR, and TCRdb's table has in-frame clones only and misses some. In the table there are some 85,000 clones, about three quarters of which are singletons. The clonotype was recovered from a woman in her forties in good health and CMV-seropositive. The specimen sequenced was PBMCs. The chain employs TRBV6-4 and TRBJ2-2; D ambiguous. The CDR3 is CASSDLTGELFF. The CDR3 nucleotides are TGTGCCAGCAGCGACCTCACCGGGGAGCTGTTTTTT.